The 3 T cell receptor beta chains below all came from one sample that was sequenced in a study of shared clonotypes between healthy human individuals. Libraries were prepared by immunoSEQ multiplex PCR; TCRdb keeps only in-frame clonotypes and omits some of them. The sample lists around 690,000 clones, about 90% seen once, with around a third in the top ten. The material sequenced was memory CD8+ T cells from PBMCs. The subset: CD45RO+ cells pooled with CCR7-negative TemRA cells. The receptors here all came from a young man in good health. Some clones in this sample may be carry-over from other donors' samples.

The chain recombines TRBV4-1 with TRBJ2-1; D unclear. The V end was cut by 4 bases, the J end by 6 bases, with 16 bases between. CDR3 length: 15 amino acids. Germline V gene data show CDR1 as MGHRA and CDR2 as YSYEKL. The CDR3 region has the DNA TGCGCCAGCAGCCCCAGTGCCCTACTCCGCAATGAGCAGTTCTTC. Its protein is CASSPSALLRNEQFF.

The chain combines TRBV7-7 with TRBJ2-1; 10 nucleotides line up with TRBD1. J lost 4 bases, V lost 2 bases, and 5 bases had no gene match. The germline V gene has CDR1 SSHAT and CDR2 FNYEAQ (reference sequence). The CDR3 consists of 16 residues. CDR3: CASSLSPGQGYNEQFF. For the CDR3, the DNA is TGTGCCAGCAGCTTATCCCCGGGACAGGGGTACAATGAGCAGTTCTTC.

The V gene is TRBV4-3, the J gene TRBJ2-1, with no clear D. The CDR3 sequence is 14 residues long. The V gene's germline CDR1 is LGHNA and CDR2 YSLEER. Trimming stripped 4 bases from V and 4 bases from J, with 11 bases between. This CDR3 is CASSPQIGYNEQFF. The CDR3 nucleotides read TGCGCCAGCAGCCCCCAGATAGGGTACAATGAGCAGTTCTTC.